This T cell receptor (beta chain) was identified during a study of blood T cell repertoires in COVID-19. Whole-study context: Samples representing acute and convalescent COVID-19 were sourced from the United States, Italy and Spain. Sample material is recorded as cDNA or gDNA derived from T cells, B-cell-depleted T cells, or PBMCs.

Original processing notes: It was from reference gene primer amplification that nucleated cell counts were estimated. Repertoires were generated with immunoSEQ multiplex PCR, while TCRdb's copy carries only in-frame clones and drops some. The V and J calls and the clone size are those of that table, but D and trimming were determined from the DNA. This sample has about 200,000 clones, with approximately 88% found just once. The source material was peripheral blood. The receptor was isolated from a man aged 55 to 70 who had recovered from COVID-19.

For the CDR3, the DNA is TGTGCCAGCTCACCACCGTTGCAGATCTCTGGAAACACCATATATTTT. The encoded protein is CASSPPLQISGNTIYF. The chain recombines TRBV18 with TRBJ1-3; D is uncertain. The ends were cut back, 0 bases at V and 0 bases at J, with 9 bases in the middle. CDR1 KGHSH and CDR2 LQKENI come from the germline V gene. The CDR3 loop spans 16 amino acids. The variable domain in full, with the rest retrieved from reference TRBV18 and TRBJ1-3, is NAGVMQNPRHLVRRRGQEARLRCSPMKGHSHVYWYRQLPEEGLKFMVYLQKENIIDESGMPKERFSAEFPKEGPSILRIQQVVRGDSAAYFCASSPPLQISGNTIYFGEGSWLTVV.